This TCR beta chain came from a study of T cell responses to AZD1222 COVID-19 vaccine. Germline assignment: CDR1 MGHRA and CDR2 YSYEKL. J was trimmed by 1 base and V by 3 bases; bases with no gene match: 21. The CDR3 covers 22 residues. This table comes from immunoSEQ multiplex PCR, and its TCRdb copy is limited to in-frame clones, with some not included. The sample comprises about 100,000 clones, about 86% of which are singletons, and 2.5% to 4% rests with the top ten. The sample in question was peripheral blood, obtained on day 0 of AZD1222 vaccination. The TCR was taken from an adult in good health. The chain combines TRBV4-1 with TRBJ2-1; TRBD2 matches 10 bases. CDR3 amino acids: CASSHQWRGGAGGPSSYNEQFF. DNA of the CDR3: TGCGCCAGCAGCCATCAATGGCGCGGCGGAGCGGGGGGGCCTAGTTCCTACAATGAGCAGTTCTTC.